The TCR beta chain under discussion was sequenced for a study of regulatory T cells in long-lasting Graves disease (dated by TCRdb to the early 2020s). About the investigation overall: In the newly diagnosed Graves' disease group, patients had been taking antithyroid drugs for less than 3 months. Peripheral blood TCR sequencing and RNA sequencing compared persistent Graves' disease patients with newly diagnosed Graves' disease patients. The study was registered as a clinical trial and conducted in China. A total of 35 or so samples were covered by TCR sequencing, comprising approximately 13 persistent and 20 or so newly diagnosed Graves' disease patients. What the research found in general, with its limitations: The small sample size was acknowledged by the authors as a limitation that may reduce accuracy. Sequencing and analysis were restricted to the TCR beta chain. A larger number of public clonotypes was shared among persistent patients (under 3,000) than among newly diagnosed patients (roughly 970). Peripheral blood alone was examined, since thyroid tissue, which constituted the primary lesion, could not be accessed. Persistent disease showed preferential use of TRBV28, TRBJ1-2 and TRBJ2-5, whereas newly diagnosed disease favored TRBV20-1 and TRBJ2-1. Lower TCR Shannon entropy and fewer highly expanded clones were observed in persistent Graves' disease patients than in newly diagnosed patients, which suggested clonal expansion.

The meaning of the sample's time point label: newly diagnosed GD, antithyroid drugs for less than 3 months. For both TCR sequencing and RNA sequencing, RNA was extracted from PBMCs in TRIzol. The diagnosis of Graves' disease followed American Thyroid Association guidelines. Patients were recruited from an endocrinology department in Xi'an, China. Each patient gave approximately 9 milliliters of peripheral blood, collected in an EDTA anticoagulant tube. Ficoll Paque Plus density gradient separation was used to isolate PBMCs, and no additional T cell sorting was done. An Agilent 2100 Bioanalyzer and agarose gel were used to check RNA quality, and a NanoDrop 2000 was used to measure RNA concentration. Library construction relied on multiplex PCR. Sequenced on an Illumina HiSeq 4000. To build TCR beta libraries, CDR3 regions were amplified by Arm-PCR using iRepertoire HTBI primers. Before sequencing, the PCR products went through gel purification. From the authors' description of their analysis: Gene usage analysis of CDR3 amino acid clonotypes used the 62 TRBV and some 15 TRBJ segments found across samples. COPE and FqMerger were used to merge filtered high-quality paired reads into contigs. BLAST was used to align contigs to the IMGT TRBV, TRBD and TRBJ reference genes, and CDR3 was defined following IMGT. Any clonotype with a frequency above 0.1% was counted as a highly expanded clone. Repertoire diversity was measured by Shannon entropy, and V-J evenness by the Gini coefficient. A clonotype was considered public if more than one individual shared it. TCRdb applied fastp at Q25 and MiXCR to the public reads, then kept only in-frame beta chains. Records with the same CDR3 protein are collapsed into one entry carrying the most frequent genes and DNA. TCRdb, not the original authors, processed these V and J calls. The sample has under 250,000 distinct CDR3 sequences on record, roughly a fifth of them singletons. The ten top clones hold about 12% of the sample.

This clonotype was counted at least ten times. Its binding antigen is unknown. The sample holds no much larger clone one base away, and base qualities are not on file. Trimming takes 3 bases from V and 11 bases from J, and the germline ends sit 16 bases apart. CDR1 and CDR2 were assigned from the germline V gene as SNHLY and FYNNEI. There are 14 amino acids in the CDR3, from cysteine to phenylalanine inclusive. The DNA shown is the 42-base CDR3, in frame from base 1. These data were likewise used in another study, on T cells in Graves' hyperthyroidism and ophthalmopathy. That second publication adds: A patient counted as having stable Graves' hyperthyroidism if no progression to ophthalmopathy occurred over 18 months of follow-up. Hyperthyroidism patients were aged 18 to 65 years and newly diagnosed, with disease duration of less than 2 months. Any patient with an uncontrolled infection, another autoimmune disease, pregnancy or lactation was excluded. Clinical symptoms, serum thyroxine and TRAb, thyroid ultrasound, and orbital computed tomography formed the basis for the diagnoses. A first-round RT-PCR of the TCR CDR3 used the HTBI primer set with the Qiagen OneStep RT-PCR kit. Most expanded thyroid clonotypes (frequency above 0.001) were also detected in blood, a finding suggesting that blood repertoires may reflect thyroid immune responses. Ophthalmopathy was separated from stable hyperthyroidism by a 13 V-J signature model, with 87.88% sensitivity and 81% to 83% specificity obtained in cross-validation and 80%/75% obtained in testing. In validation, the model predicted progression to ophthalmopathy a median of approximately 6.3 months before onset, with 70% to 71% sensitivity and roughly 73% specificity. TCR V-J signatures able to tell the groups apart were searched for in a discovery cohort of approximately 95 patients, of whom 40 to 45 had Graves' ophthalmopathy and around 58 had stable Graves' hyperthyroidism. Prospective prediction of ophthalmopathy was tested in an independent validation cohort consisting of under 20 hyperthyroidism patients and approximately 16 patients who later progressed to ophthalmopathy. For training and testing, the roughly 100 patients in the discovery cohort were randomly divided in a 7:3 ratio. Thyroid tissue and blood T-cell repertoires from several Graves' hyperthyroidism patients were also compared in the study. Following sampling, methimazole starting at 30 mg daily was given to hyperthyroidism patients, and high-dose intravenous methylprednisolone was given to ophthalmopathy patients. A second multiplex PCR round built the libraries, followed by size selection and purification. Paired-end sequencing of the libraries was performed with 100 bp reads on an Illumina HiSeq2000. SOAPnuke was used to process the raw data, with reads discarded if the reads contained adapters or uncalled bases, had a mean Phred below 15, or lacked an exact constant-primer or identifier match. High-quality paired reads were merged using COPE v1.2.5, and each unique nucleotide sequence was defined as a clonotype. MiTCR v1.1 was used to align clonotypes to the IMGT TRBV, TRBD and TRBJ reference segments. Analysis was restricted to V-J combinations with a frequency above 0.0001, which covered approximately 99% of repertoires. The TCS score was defined as the ratio of F50 (clonal expansion) to E x V (chaos), calculated using BLOSUM62-based TCRdist between CDR3 peptides within each V-J. Welch's t-statistics and random forest reduced fewer than 600 V-J features to 10 to 15, which were used in a naive Bayes classifier (R e1071). Sample size was not statistically predetermined, and investigators were not blinded to group allocation. TCR Vbeta CDR3 sequencing of roughly 140 peripheral blood samples (approximately 44 ophthalmopathy, approximately 80 hyperthyroidism and approximately 17 progressor patients) is reported in the paper.

The chain uses TRBV2 and TRBJ1-4, with no confident D gene call. This TCR came from a woman aged 25-40 years with Graves disease. Donor details come from another sample of the same person, matched by shared clones. This sample comprised peripheral blood mononuclear cells (PBMCs), obtained at new diagnosis, from a patient treated with antithyroid drugs. DNA sequence: TGTGCCAGCAGTGAGGGCGACCTCCTGTGGAAACTGTTTTTT. This encodes CASSEGDLLWKLFF.